The rows below give T cell receptor beta chains drawn from one sample of a study of identical twins. MiXCR, run by TCRdb on the 5' RACE reads, gives a single entry per CDR3 protein. The sample includes about 890,000 distinct CDR3 sequences, over 9% of them seen just once. The sample also formed part of further work on yellow fever vaccine responses in identical twins.

The specimen sequenced was PBMCs. The receptor source for this set is a woman aged 18-35 years in good health. CDR3s include the opening cysteine and the closing phenylalanine or tryptophan. D genes are given only for firm matches. Clone size is stated in some rows and not others, as once, few, many or a class when expanded.

J,size,V,D,DNA,CDR3
TRBJ2-2,few,TRBV5-1,TRBD2,TGCGCCAGCAGCTTGAAGCTAGCGGCAAACACCGGGGAGCTGTTTTTT,CASSLKLAANTGELFF
TRBJ2-5,.,TRBV20-1,TRBD2,TGCAGTGCTAGGGGTTGGGTTAGCGGGAGGTCAGAGACCCAGTACTTC,CSARGWVSGRSETQYF
TRBJ2-5,.,TRBV7-8,TRBD1,TGTGCCAGCAGCTTTCGGACAGGGGTAGCCCGGAGCGCCCAAGAGACCCAGTACTTC,CASSFRTGVARSAQETQYF
TRBJ2-2,.,TRBV5-1,.,TGCGCCAGCAGCTTGGCGGGTACGTCGAACACCGGGGAGCTGTTTTTT,CASSLAGTSNTGELFF
TRBJ2-3,.,TRBV24-1,.,TGTGCCACCAGTGTGGGGTTTAGCTGGAAAGTTACGCAGTATTTT,CATSVGFSWKVTQYF
TRBJ2-5,few,TRBV5-1,.,TGCGCCAGCAGCTTGGAACGGTTGACCATCCGGGAGACCCAGTACTTC,CASSLERLTIRETQYF
TRBJ1-1,.,TRBV6-5,.,TGTGCCAGCAGTTACCGGACCCAGGGGCATGGCACTGAAGCTTTCTTT,CASSYRTQGHGTEAFF
TRBJ1-2,few,TRBV3-1,.,TGTGCCAGCAGCGGTGGCAGGGCCTTCTATGGCTACACCTTC,CASSGGRAFYGYTF
TRBJ1-2,few,TRBV9,TRBD1,TGTGCCAGCAGCACCCGGGACAGCTATGGCTACACCTTC,CASSTRDSYGYTF
TRBJ1-6,many,TRBV12-3/TRBV12-4,.,TGTGCCTCTCAGGGTAGGGGTAATTCACCCCTCCACTTT,CASQGRGNSPLHF
TRBJ2-5,few,TRBV5-1,TRBD1,TGCGCCAGCAGCTTGGTGGTTTTCGGGACAGTCCAGGAGACCCAGTACTTC,CASSLVVFGTVQETQYF
TRBJ2-1,.,TRBV12-3/TRBV12-4,TRBD2,TGTGCCAGCAGTTTACTTAGCGGGGGGGCAAAGAATGAGCAGTTCTTC,CASSLLSGGAKNEQFF
TRBJ2-1,few,TRBV12-3/TRBV12-4,TRBD2,TGTGCCAGCAGATCTAGCGGGAGTAGTGGCAATGAGCAGTTCTTC,CASRSSGSSGNEQFF
TRBJ2-5,many,TRBV4-1,.,TGCGCCAGCAGCCAAGGCCCTTACATGCAAGAGACCCAGTACTTC,CASSQGPYMQETQYF
TRBJ2-5,.,TRBV7-9,.,TGTGCCAGCAGCTTACCCGGGATAGGGGAGACCCAGTACTTC,CASSLPGIGETQYF
TRBJ1-1,.,TRBV4-1,TRBD1,TGCGCCAGCAGCCAAGATTCAGGGGGCGGCACTGAAGCTTTCTTT,CASSQDSGGGTEAFF
TRBJ2-2,few,TRBV20-1,.,TGCAGTGCTGCGCGACCAGACACCGGGGAGCTGTTTTTT,CSAARPDTGELFF
TRBJ2-1,.,TRBV15,.,TGTGCCACCAGCAGAGATCTCGGTGACAGCCTTAACAATGAGCAGTTCTTC,CATSRDLGDSLNNEQFF
TRBJ2-1,many,TRBV12-3/TRBV12-4,TRBD2,TGTGCCAGCAGCCAATCTACACTAGCGGCGCAGTTCTTC,CASSQSTLAAQFF
TRBJ2-3,few,TRBV6-4,TRBD2,TGTGCCAGCAGCGAGACTAGCGGGGTAGATACGCAGTATTTT,CASSETSGVDTQYF